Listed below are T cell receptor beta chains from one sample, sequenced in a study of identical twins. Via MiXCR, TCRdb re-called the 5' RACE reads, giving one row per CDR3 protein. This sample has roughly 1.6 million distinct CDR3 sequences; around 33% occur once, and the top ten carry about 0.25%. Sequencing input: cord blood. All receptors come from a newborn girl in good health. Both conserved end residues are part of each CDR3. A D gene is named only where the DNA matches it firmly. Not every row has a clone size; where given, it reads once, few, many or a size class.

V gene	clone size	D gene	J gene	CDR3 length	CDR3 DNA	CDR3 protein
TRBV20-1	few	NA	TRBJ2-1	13	TGCAGTGCTATACAAGCGAGCTACAATGAGCAGTTCTTC	CSAIQASYNEQFF
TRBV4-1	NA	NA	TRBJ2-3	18	TGCGCCAGCAGCCAAGATACAGGGCGATGGAGAAGCACAGATACGCAGTATTTT	CASSQDTGRWRSTDTQYF
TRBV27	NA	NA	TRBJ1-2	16	TGTGCCAGCAGTTTCTCTAGGGCAGGCCCTAACTATGGCTACACCTTC	CASSFSRAGPNYGYTF
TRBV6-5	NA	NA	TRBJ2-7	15	TGTGCCAGCAGTACCCCGGGCCCATGCCCCTACGAGCAGTACTTC	CASSTPGPCPYEQYF
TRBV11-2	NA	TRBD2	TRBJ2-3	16	TGTGCCAGCAGCTTAGATCATGCGGGGGGCACAGATACGCAGTATTTT	CASSLDHAGGTDTQYF
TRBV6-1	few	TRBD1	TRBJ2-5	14	TGTGCCAGCAGTGAGGACAGGGGTGAAGAGACCCAGTACTTC	CASSEDRGEETQYF
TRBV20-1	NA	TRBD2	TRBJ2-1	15	TGCAGTGCTCGACTAGCGGGAGTGGGCTACAATGAGCAGTTCTTC	CSARLAGVGYNEQFF
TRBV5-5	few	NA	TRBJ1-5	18	TGTGCCAGCAGCTTGCTACAGCTAGACGGTGGGAGCAATCAGCCCCAGCATTTT	CASSLLQLDGGSNQPQHF
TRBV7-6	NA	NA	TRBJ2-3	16	TGTGCCAGCAGCTTATTCTCGGCGGGCCTCACAGATACGCAGTATTTT	CASSLFSAGLTDTQYF
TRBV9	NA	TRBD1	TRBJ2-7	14	TGTGCCAGCAGCTACAGACAGGGAGCCAACGAGCAGTACTTC	CASSYRQGANEQYF
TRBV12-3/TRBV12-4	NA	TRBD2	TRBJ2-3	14	TGTGCCAGCAGTTCAGCGGGAGGGTCAGATACGCAGTATTTT	CASSSAGGSDTQYF
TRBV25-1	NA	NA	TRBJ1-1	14	TGTGCCAGCAGTGAGACGGGGCCGGGATCTGAAGCTTTCTTT	CASSETGPGSEAFF
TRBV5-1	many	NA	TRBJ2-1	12	TGCGCCAGCAGCTTGGCCCGGGATGAGCAGTTCTTC	CASSLARDEQFF
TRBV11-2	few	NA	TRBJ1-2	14	TGTGCCAGCAGCTTCTCGGAGGGGAACTATGGCTACACCTTC	CASSFSEGNYGYTF
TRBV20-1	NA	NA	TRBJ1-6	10	TGCAGTGCTACGGCCTCACCCCTCCACTTT	CSATASPLHF
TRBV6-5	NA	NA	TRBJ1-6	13	TGTGCCAGCAACGGAGACCGCGTTTCACCCCCCCACTTT	CASNGDRVSPPHF
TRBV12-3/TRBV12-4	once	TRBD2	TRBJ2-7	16	TGTGCCAGCAGCCCTAGAATAGCGGGAGTAGCCTACGAGCAGTACTTC	CASSPRIAGVAYEQYF
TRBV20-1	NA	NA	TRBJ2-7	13	TGCAGTGCTGGGGGACGTACCTCCTACGAGCAGTACTTC	CSAGGRTSYEQYF
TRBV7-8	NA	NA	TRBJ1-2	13	TGTGCCAGCAGCTTAGCCAGCGGCGGTGGCTACACCTTC	CASSLASGGGYTF
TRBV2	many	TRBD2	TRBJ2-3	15	TGTGCCAGCAGGGCGAGCGGGGGAAGCACAGATACGCAGTATTTT	CASRASGGSTDTQYF
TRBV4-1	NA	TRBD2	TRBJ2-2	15	TGCGCCAGCTTCCCGACTAGCGGGGGGGCCGGGGAGCTGTTTTTT	CASFPTSGGAGELFF
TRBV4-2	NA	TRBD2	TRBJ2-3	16	TGTGCCAGCAGCCCCTTAGCGGGAGGATGGGCAGATACGCAGTATTTT	CASSPLAGGWADTQYF
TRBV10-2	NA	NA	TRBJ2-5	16	TGCGCCAGCGGGGCTAGTTTTTCCCGTATCCAAGAGACCCAGTACTTC	CASGASFSRIQETQYF
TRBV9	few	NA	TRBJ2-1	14	TGTGCCAGCAGCGTACTGGCTTTTTACAATGAGCAGTTCTTC	CASSVLAFYNEQFF
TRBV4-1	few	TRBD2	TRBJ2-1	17	TGCGCCAGCAGCCTAAACAGACTAGCGGGGGTAAAGGGTGAGCAGTTCTTC	CASSLNRLAGVKGEQFF
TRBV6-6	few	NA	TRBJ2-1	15	TGTGCCAGCAGTTACCCCGAGGAGGCCTACAATGAGCAGTTCTTC	CASSYPEEAYNEQFF
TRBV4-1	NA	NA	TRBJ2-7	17	TGCGCCAGCAGCCAAGATAAAGTGGGCCTTGGGGACTACGAGCAGTACTTC	CASSQDKVGLGDYEQYF
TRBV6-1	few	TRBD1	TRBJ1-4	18	TGTGCCAGCAATAACCGGGACAGGGGGTGGTACGGTTCGGAAAAACTGTTTTTT	CASNNRDRGWYGSEKLFF
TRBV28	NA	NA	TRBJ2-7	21	TGTGCCAGCAGTTTTACCGTCGTTGGGACAGGCGATAGCGGGACCCCCTACGAGCAGTACTTC	CASSFTVVGTGDSGTPYEQYF
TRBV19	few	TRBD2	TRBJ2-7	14	TGTGCCAGTAGTATAGTTGGCGGGAGCTACGAGCAGTACTTC	CASSIVGGSYEQYF
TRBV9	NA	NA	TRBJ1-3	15	TGTGCCAGCAGCGCGACGGGCGCCCTTGGAAACACCATATATTTT	CASSATGALGNTIYF
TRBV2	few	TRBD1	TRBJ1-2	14	TGTGCCAGCAGTACCAGGGGGAACTACTATGGCTACACCTTC	CASSTRGNYYGYTF
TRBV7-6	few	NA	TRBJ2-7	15	TGTGCCAGCAGCTCAAAATCGGGGGAAACCTACGAGCAGTACTTC	CASSSKSGETYEQYF
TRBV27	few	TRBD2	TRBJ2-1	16	TGTGCCAGCAGTTTAAGAGCGGGAGGTCCTTACAATGAGCAGTTCTTC	CASSLRAGGPYNEQFF
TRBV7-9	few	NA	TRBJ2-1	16	TGTGCCAGCAGCCTATCCAGGGTGGGTGGCTACAATGAGCAGTTCTTC	CASSLSRVGGYNEQFF